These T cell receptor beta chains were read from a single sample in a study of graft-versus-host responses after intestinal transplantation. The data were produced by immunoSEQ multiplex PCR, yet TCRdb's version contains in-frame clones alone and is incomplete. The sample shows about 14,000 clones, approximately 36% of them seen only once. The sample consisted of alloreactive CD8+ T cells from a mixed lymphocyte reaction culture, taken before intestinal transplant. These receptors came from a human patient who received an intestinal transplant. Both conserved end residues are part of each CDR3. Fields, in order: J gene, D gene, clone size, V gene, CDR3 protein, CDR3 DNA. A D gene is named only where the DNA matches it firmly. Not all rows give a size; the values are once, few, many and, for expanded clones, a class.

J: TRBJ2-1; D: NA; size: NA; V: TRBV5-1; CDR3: CASSLVGGVYNEQFF; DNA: TGCGCCAGCAGCTTGGTGGGGGGCGTCTACAATGAGCAGTTCTTC
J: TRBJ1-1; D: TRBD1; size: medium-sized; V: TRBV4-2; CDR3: CASSQPGQMNTEAFF; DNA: TGTGCCAGCAGCCAACCGGGACAGATGAACACTGAAGCTTTCTTT
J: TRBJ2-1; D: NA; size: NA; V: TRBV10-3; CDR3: CAISESTQVQPERNEQFF; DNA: TGTGCCATCAGTGAGTCGACTCAGGTACAGCCCGAGCGCAATGAGCAGTTCTTC
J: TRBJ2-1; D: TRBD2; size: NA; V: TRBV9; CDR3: CASSASGGNNEQFF; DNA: TGTGCCAGCAGCGCTAGCGGGGGCAACAATGAGCAGTTCTTC
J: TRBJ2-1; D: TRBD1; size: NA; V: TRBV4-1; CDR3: CASSQGTQGVSIYNEQFF; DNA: TGCGCCAGCAGCCAAGGCACACAGGGGGTCTCCATCTACAATGAGCAGTTCTTC
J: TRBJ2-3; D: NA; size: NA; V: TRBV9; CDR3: CASSVDPPDTQYF; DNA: TGTGCCAGCAGCGTAGACCCGCCGGATACGCAGTATTTT
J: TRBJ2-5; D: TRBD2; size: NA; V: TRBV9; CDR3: CASSVEGLAGGQETQYF; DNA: TGTGCCAGCAGCGTAGAGGGACTAGCGGGGGGGCAAGAGACCCAGTACTTC
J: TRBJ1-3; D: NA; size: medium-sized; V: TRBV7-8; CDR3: CASSLGLSGNTIYF; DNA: TGTGCCAGCAGCTTAGGTTTATCTGGAAACACCATATATTTT
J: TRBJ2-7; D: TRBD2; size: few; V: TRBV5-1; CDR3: CASSWGTSGENEQYF; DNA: TGCGCCAGCAGCTGGGGGACTAGCGGGGAAAACGAGCAGTACTTC
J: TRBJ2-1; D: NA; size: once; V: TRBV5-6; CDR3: CASSPDIRVGYNEQFF; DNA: TGTGCCAGCAGCCCCGACATCCGGGTAGGGTACAATGAGCAGTTCTTC
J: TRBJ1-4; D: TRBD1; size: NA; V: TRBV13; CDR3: CASSLGSGGLNEKLFF; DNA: TGTGCCAGCAGCCTCGGCTCAGGGGGTCTAAATGAAAAACTGTTTTTT
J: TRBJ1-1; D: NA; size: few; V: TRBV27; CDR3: CASTQVGGNTEAFF; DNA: TGTGCCAGCACCCAGGTGGGCGGGAACACTGAAGCTTTCTTT
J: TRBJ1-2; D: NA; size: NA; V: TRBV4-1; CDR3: CASSHPSGAPGYGYTF; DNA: TGCGCCAGCAGCCACCCTTCAGGGGCTCCAGGCTATGGCTACACCTTC
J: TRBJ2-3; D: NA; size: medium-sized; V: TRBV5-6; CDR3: CASSLAGLSLSDTQYF; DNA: TGTGCCAGCAGCTTGGCCGGACTCTCCCTTTCTGATACGCAGTATTTT
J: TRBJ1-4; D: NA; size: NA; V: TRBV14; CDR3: CASSQGKQGDEKLFF; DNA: TGTGCCAGCAGCCAGGGTAAACAGGGAGATGAAAAACTGTTTTTT
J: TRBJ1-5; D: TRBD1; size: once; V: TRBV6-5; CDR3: CASRWTGVGNQPQHF; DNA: TGTGCCAGCAGGTGGACAGGGGTAGGGAATCAGCCCCAGCATTTT
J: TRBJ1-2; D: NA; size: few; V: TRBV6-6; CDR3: CASSYFRAAYGYTF; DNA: TGTGCCAGCAGTTACTTTCGGGCAGCCTATGGCTACACCTTC
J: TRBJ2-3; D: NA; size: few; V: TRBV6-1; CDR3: CASSGGPTDTQYF; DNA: TGTGCCAGCAGCGGGGGGCCCACAGATACGCAGTATTTT
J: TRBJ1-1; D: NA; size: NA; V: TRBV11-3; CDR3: CASSYRGVNTEAFF; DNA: TGTGCCAGCAGCTACCGTGGTGTGAACACTGAAGCTTTCTTT
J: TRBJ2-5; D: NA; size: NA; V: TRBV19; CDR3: CASSIAGTPPSGETQYF; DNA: TGTGCCAGTAGTATCGCCGGGACCCCCCCATCGGGGGAGACCCAGTACTTC
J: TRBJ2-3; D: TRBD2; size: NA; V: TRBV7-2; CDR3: CASSLVAGEYHDTQYF; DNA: TGTGCCAGCAGCTTAGTAGCGGGGGAGTATCACGATACGCAGTATTTT
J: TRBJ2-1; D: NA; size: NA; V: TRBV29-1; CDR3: CSVEGASGQQYNEQFF; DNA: TGCAGCGTTGAAGGGGCCAGTGGACAGCAATACAATGAGCAGTTCTTC
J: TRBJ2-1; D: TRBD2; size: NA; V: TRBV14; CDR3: CASSQDTRLAGENEQFF; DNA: TGTGCCAGCAGCCAAGATACTAGACTAGCGGGGGAAAATGAGCAGTTCTTC
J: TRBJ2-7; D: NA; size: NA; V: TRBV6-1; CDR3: CASSHGTSYEQYF; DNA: TGTGCCAGCTCCCATGGGACATCCTACGAGCAGTACTTC
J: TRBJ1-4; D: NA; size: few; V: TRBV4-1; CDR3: CASSQTTPYWGEKLFF; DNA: TGCGCCAGCAGCCAAACGACTCCTTATTGGGGTGAAAAACTGTTTTTT
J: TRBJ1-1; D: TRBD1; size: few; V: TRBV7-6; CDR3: CASSFGTGEGNTEAFF; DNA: TGTGCCAGCAGCTTCGGGACAGGTGAGGGAAACACTGAAGCTTTCTTT
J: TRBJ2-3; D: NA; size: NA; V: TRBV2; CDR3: CASSEGLSRGDTQYF; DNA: TGTGCCAGCAGTGAAGGACTTTCTCGGGGAGATACGCAGTATTTT
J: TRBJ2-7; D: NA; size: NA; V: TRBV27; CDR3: CASSFGVTYEQYF; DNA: TGTGCCAGCAGTTTCGGAGTTACCTACGAGCAGTACTTC
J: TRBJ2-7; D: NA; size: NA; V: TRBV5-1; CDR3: CASSSGTAGFPYEQYF; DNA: TGCGCCAGCAGCTCGGGGACGGCCGGTTTCCCCTACGAGCAGTACTTC
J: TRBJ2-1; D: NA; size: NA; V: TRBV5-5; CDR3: CASSFGVIQFEQFF; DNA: TGTGCCAGCAGCTTCGGTGTGATTCAATTTGAGCAGTTCTTC